The T cell receptor beta chain described here comes from a study of T cell responses to AZD1222 COVID-19 vaccine (dated by TCRdb to the early 2020s). For context, the study as a whole: TCR sequencing was performed for more than 230 trial participants, of whom roughly 200 were given two doses of AZD1222 and approximately 25 were given two doses of MenACWY control vaccine. Trial participants were enrolled into age subgroups of 18-55, 56-69 and 70-plus years, which contained approximately 150, 28 and 58 TCR-sequenced participants, respectively.

Broad study findings and their caveats: Most participants were white British and females outnumbered males, and the authors suggested that clonal diversity may have been underestimated. The whole spike protein was spanned by vaccine-associated CD4 TCRs, and dominant responses were seen in regions 160-218 and 743-854. In the small 56-69-year group, the increase in depth fell short of significance, most likely because of low power. Epitopes outside the regions mutated in the B.1.351 and B.1.1.7 variants were reportedly recognized by nearly half of the unique spike-specific TCRs. Conclusions about previously exposed vaccinees were limited because only a handful of AZD1222 recipients were SARS-CoV-2 seropositive at baseline. Because no samples from the day 14 peak response were available, repertoires could be characterized only after the peak T cell response. Spike-specific TCR breadth and depth rose significantly after two AZD1222 doses compared with day 0 and with MenACWY recipients.

Sample time point, as interpreted from the label and publication: about 28 days (+/-7) after the second vaccine dose. AZD1222 recipients given second doses at about 4 weeks or at about 12 weeks were pooled, since spike-specific TCR depth and breadth were not found to differ between the two schedules. The vaccinee samples were drawn from two UK trials, COV001 and COV002, one of which was a single-blind randomized controlled phase 2/3 trial testing AZD1222 (ChAdOx1 nCoV-19) in healthy adults. For TCRbeta chain sequencing, PBMC samples were collected from trial participants at day 0 and at day 28 after the second dose. From its cysteine to its phenylalanine, the CDR3 spans 13 amino acids. The only DNA kept is the CDR3, 39 bases in frame from the first base. Trimming at the junction amounts to 5 bases on V and 5 bases on J, and the germline ends lie 7 bases apart. Sequences MNHEY (CDR1) and SVGAGI (CDR2) are obtained from the germline V gene.

The CDR3 regions of human TCRbeta chains were analyzed by immunosequencing. The authors processed their data as follows. TCRs in the repertoires were matched against a reference library of SARS-CoV-2-specific TCRs that had been generated with the MIRA antigen-specificity platform. Breadth was defined as the fraction of unique TCRs that were SARS-CoV-2-associated. Depth was defined as the fraction of total T cells that were SARS-CoV-2-associated. Using the MIRA data, each spike-specific TCR was assigned both to the spike region to which the TCR was reactive and to a CD4 or CD8 class. Log10-transformed breadth and depth values were compared by one-way ANOVA with Sidak's multiple comparisons tests. The clones in this table, taken by TCRdb from immuneACCESS, are in-frame only. Not every clone is retained; where verified, under half of the shortfall comes from an unresolved V gene, and the cause of the rest is unknown. Clonal size and the V and J genes are those of that table, whereas D and trimming came from the DNA. For this sample there are around 60,000 clones; 81% appear just once. Approximately 24% of the sample goes to the ten largest clones.

Remarks on this clone: What antigen it recognizes has not been identified. No much larger clone is present one base from it, and per-base qualities are unavailable.

Here the chain combines TRBV6-5 and TRBJ2-6; the D gene assignment is ambiguous. This specimen consisted of peripheral blood, obtained 28 days after the second AZD1222 dose. The receptor was isolated from an adult who received the AZD1222 COVID-19 vaccine. The CDR3: CASSHRRANVLTF. The DNA sequence is TGTGCCAGCAGTCACAGACGGGCCAACGTCCTGACTTTC.